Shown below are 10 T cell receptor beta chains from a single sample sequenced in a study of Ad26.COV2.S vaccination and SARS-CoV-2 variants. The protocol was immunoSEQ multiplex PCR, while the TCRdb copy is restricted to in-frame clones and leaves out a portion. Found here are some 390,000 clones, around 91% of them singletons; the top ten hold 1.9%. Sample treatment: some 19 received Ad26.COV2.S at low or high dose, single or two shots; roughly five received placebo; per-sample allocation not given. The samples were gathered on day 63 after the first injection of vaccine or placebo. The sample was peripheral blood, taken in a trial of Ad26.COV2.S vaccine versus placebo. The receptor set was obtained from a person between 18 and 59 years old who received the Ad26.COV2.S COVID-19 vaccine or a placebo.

CDR3 nucleotide sequence: TGTGCCAGCAGACTAGCGGGTGTAGAGACCCAGTACTTC. Translation gives CASRLAGVETQYF. The J gene is TRBJ2-5, the V gene TRBV28; 9 nucleotides align to TRBD2. CDR1 and CDR2 from the germline V gene are MDHEN and SYDVKM. J was trimmed by 4 bases and V by 6 bases; bases with no gene match: 3. The CDR3 spans 13 residues.

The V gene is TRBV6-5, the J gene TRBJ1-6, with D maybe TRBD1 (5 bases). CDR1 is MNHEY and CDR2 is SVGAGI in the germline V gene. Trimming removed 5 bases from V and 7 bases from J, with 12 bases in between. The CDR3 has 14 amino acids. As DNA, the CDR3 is TGTGCCAGCAGTCTCATCGGGGGGAATTCACCCCTCCACTTT. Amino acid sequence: CASSLIGGNSPLHF.

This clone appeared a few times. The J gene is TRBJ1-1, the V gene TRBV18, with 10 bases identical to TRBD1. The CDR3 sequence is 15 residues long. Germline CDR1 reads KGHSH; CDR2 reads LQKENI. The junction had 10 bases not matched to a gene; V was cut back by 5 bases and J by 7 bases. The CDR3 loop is CASSARIGQGDEAFF. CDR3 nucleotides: TGTGCCAGCTCAGCACGTATTGGACAGGGGGATGAAGCTTTCTTT. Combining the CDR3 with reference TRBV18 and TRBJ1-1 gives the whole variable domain NAGVMQNPRHLVRRRGQEARLRCSPMKGHSHVYWYRQLPEEGLKFMVYLQKENIIDESGMPKERFSAEFPKEGPSILRIQQVVRGDSAAYFCASSARIGQGDEAFFGQGTRLTVV.

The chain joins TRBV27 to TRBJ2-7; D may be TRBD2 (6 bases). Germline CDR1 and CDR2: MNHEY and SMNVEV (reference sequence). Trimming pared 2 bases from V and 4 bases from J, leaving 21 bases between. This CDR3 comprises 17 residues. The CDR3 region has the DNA TGTGCCAGCAGTTTAAGTGGAGGGGCCTACATTTTTTACGAGCAGTACTTC. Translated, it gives CASSLSGGAYIFYEQYF.

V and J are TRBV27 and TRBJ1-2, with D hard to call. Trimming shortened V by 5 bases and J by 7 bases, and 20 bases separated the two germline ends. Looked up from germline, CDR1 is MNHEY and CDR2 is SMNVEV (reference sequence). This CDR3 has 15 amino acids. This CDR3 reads CASSPFSVPTFGYTF. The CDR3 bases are TGTGCCAGCAGTCCATTTAGCGTTCCTACGTTTGGCTACACCTTC.

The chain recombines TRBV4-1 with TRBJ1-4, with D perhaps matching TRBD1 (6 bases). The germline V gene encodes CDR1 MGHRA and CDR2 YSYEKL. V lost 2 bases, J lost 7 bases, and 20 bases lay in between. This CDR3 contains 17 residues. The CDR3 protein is CASSQSRQGKESEKLFF. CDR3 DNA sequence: TGCGCCAGCAGCCAATCTCGTCAGGGGAAAGAAAGTGAAAAACTGTTTTTT.

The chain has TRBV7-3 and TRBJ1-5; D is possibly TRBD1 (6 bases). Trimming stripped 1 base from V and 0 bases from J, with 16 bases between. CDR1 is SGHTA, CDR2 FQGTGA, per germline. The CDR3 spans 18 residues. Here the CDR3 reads CASSLRAKGHGSNQPQHF. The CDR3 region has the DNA TGTGCCAGCAGCTTAAGGGCGAAGGGACATGGTAGCAATCAGCCCCAGCATTTT.

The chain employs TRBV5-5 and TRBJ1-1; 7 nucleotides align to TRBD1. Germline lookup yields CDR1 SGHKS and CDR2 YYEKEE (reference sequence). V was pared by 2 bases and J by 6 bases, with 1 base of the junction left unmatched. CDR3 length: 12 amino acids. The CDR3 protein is CASSLTGAEAFF. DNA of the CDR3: TGTGCCAGCAGCTTAACAGGGGCTGAAGCTTTCTTT.

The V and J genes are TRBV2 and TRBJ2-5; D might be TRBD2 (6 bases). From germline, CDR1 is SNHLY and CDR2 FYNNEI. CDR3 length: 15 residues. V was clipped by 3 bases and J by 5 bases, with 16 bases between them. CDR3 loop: CASSEVAATGETQYF. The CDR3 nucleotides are TGTGCCAGCAGTGAGGTAGCGGCAACGGGGGAGACCCAGTACTTC.

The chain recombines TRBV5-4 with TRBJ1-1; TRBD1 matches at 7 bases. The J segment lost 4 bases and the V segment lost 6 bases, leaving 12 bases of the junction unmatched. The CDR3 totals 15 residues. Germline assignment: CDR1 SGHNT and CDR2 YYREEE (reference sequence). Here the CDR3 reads CASTQRGAGGTEAFF. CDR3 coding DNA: TGTGCCAGCACACAAAGGGGGGCAGGGGGCACTGAAGCTTTCTTT.